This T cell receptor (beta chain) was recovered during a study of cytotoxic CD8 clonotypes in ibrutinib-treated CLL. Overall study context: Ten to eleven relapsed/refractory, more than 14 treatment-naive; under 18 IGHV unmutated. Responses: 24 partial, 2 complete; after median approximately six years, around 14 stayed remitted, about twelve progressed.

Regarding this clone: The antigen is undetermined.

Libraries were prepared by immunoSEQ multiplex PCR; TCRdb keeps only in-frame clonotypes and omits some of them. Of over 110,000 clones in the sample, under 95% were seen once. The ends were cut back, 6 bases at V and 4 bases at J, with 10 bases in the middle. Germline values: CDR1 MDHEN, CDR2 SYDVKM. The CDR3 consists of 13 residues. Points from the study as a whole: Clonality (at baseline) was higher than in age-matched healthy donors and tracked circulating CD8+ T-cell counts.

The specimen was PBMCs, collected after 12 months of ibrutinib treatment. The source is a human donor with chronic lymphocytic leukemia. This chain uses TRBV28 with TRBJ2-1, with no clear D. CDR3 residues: CASRSSVYNEQFF. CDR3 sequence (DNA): TGTGCCAGCAGATCAAGCGTTTACAATGAGCAGTTCTTC.